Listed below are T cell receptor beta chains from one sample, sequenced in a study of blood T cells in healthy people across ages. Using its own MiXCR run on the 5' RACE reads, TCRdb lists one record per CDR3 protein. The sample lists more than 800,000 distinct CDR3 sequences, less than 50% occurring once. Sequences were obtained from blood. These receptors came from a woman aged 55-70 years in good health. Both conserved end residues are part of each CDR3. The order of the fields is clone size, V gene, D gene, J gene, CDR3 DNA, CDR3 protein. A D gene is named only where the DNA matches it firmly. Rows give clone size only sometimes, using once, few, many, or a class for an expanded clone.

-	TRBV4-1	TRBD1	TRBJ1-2	TGCGCCAGCAGCCAAGAGTGGACAGGGGCAGCTGGCTACACCTTC	CASSQEWTGAAGYTF
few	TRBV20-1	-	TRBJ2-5	TGCAGTGCTAGGCCTTTTTCAGAGACCCAGTACTTC	CSARPFSETQYF
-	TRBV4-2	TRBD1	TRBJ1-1	TGTGCCAGCAGCCAGGGGGACAGGATAAACACTGAAGCTTTCTTT	CASSQGDRINTEAFF
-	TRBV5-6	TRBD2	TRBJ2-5	TGTGCCAGCAGCTTCTTTCCCCTAGCGGGAAATTCTGAGACCCAGTACTTC	CASSFFPLAGNSETQYF
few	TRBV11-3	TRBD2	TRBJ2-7	TGTGCCAGCAGCTCGTCACTAGCGGGACGGTACGAGCAGTACTTC	CASSSSLAGRYEQYF
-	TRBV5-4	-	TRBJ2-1	TGTGCCAGCAGCTTGTTACAGCGACTAAACAATGAGCAGTTCTTC	CASSLLQRLNNEQFF
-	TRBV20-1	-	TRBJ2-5	TGCAGTACGACGAGGGGGTATTCGGACAATGAGCAGTACTTC	CSTTRGYSDNEQYF
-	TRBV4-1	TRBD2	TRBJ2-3	TGCGCCAGCAGCCAGAAAACCGGGACTAGCCGCACAGATACGCAGTATTTT	CASSQKTGTSRTDTQYF
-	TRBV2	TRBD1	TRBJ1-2	TGTGCCAGGAACGACAGGGAGGCCTATGGCTACACCTTC	CARNDREAYGYTF
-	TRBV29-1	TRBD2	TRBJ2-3	TGCAGCGTTGATCTTTCCGGGACTAGTAATACGCAGTATTTT	CSVDLSGTSNTQYF
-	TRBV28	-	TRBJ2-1	TGTGCCAGCAGTTTTGCGCGGGGCTCCTCCTACAATGAGCAGTTCTTC	CASSFARGSSYNEQFF
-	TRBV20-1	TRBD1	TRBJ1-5	TGCAGTGCTAGAGACGCGACAGGGCTCGGTCAGCCCCGGCATTTT	CSARDATGLGQPRHF
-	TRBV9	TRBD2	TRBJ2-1	TGTGCCAGCAGCGTAGCCTCCACTAGCGGGTCTTACAATGAGCAGTTCTTC	CASSVASTSGSYNEQFF
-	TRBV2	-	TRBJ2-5	TGTGCCAGCAGTGAAAGTCTCAGCTTACAAGAGACCCAGTACTTC	CASSESLSLQETQYF
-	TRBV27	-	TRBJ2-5	TGTGCCAGCAGTTTCAAGCCCGCGGGGCAAGAGACCCAGTACTTC	CASSFKPAGQETQYF
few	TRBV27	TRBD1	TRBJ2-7	TGTGCCAGCAGTCACAACCCTCCGGGACAGGGGCCTTTTGAGCAGTACTTC	CASSHNPPGQGPFEQYF